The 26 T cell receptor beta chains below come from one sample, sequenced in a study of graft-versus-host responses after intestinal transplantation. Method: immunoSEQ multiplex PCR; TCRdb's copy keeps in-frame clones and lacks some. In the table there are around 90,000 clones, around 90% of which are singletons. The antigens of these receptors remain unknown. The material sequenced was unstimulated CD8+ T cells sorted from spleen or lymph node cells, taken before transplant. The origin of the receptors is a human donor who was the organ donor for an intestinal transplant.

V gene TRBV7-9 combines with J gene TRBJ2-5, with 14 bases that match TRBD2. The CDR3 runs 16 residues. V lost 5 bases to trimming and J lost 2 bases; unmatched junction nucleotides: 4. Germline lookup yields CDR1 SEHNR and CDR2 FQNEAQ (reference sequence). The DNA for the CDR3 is TGTGCCAGCAGCCCGGGACTAGCGGGGGAACAAGAGACCCAGTACTTC. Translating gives CASSPGLAGEQETQYF.

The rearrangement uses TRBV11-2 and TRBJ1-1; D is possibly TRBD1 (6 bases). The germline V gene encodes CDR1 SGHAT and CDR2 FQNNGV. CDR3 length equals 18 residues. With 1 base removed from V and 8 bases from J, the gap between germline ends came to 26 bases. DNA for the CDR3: TGTGCCAGCAGCTTAGGCTGGCTGGGACACGCGGATGGCTGGGAAGCTTTCTTT. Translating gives CASSLGWLGHADGWEAFF.

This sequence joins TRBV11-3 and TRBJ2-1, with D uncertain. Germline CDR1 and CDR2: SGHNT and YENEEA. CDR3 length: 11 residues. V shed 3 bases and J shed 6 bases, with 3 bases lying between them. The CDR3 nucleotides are TGTGCCAGCAGCTTCGTCAATGAGCAGTTCTTC. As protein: CASSFVNEQFF.

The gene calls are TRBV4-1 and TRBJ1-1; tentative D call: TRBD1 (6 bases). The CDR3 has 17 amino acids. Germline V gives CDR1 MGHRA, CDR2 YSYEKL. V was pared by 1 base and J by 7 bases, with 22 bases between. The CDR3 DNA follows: TGCGCCAGCAGCCAAGGAGGCACAGCGGGGGCCTTGGATGAAGCTTTCTTT. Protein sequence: CASSQGGTAGALDEAFF.

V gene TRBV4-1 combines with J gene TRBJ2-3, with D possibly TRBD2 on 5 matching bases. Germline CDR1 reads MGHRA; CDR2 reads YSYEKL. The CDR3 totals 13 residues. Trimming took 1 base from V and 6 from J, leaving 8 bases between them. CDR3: CASSQARTDTQYF. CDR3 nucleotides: TGCGCCAGCAGCCAAGCCCGGACTGATACGCAGTATTTT.

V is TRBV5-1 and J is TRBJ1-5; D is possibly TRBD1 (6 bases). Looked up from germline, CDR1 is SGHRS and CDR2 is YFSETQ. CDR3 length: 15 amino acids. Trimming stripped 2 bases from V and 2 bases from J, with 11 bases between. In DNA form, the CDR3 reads TGCGCCAGCAGCTTACAGGGTAAGCGCAATCAGCCCCAGCATTTT. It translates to CASSLQGKRNQPQHF.

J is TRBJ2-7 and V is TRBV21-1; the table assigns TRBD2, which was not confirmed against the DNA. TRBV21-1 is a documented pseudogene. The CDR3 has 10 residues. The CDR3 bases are TGTGCCAGCAGCCGAGACGAGCAGTACTTC. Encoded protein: CASSRDEQYF.

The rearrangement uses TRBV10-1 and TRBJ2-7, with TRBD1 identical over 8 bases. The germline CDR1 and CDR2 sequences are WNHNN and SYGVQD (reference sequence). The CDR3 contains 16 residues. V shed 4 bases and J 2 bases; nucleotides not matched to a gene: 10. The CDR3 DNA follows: TGCGCCAGCAGTGGCTTCGACGGGACAGGAACCTACGAGCAGTACTTC. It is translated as CASSGFDGTGTYEQYF.

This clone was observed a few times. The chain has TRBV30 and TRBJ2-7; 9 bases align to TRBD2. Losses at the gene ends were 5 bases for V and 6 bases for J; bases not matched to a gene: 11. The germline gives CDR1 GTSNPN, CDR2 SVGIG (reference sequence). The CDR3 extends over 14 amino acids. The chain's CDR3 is CAWDLPSGGPEQYF. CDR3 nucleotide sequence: TGTGCCTGGGATCTCCCAAGCGGGGGGCCCGAGCAGTACTTC. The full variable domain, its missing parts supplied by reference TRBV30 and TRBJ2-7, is SQTIHQWPATLVQPVGSPLSLECTVEGTSNPNLYWYRQAAGRGLQLLFYSVGIGQISSEVPQNLSASRPQDRQFILSSKKLLLSDSGFYLCAWDLPSGGPEQYFGPGTRLTVT.

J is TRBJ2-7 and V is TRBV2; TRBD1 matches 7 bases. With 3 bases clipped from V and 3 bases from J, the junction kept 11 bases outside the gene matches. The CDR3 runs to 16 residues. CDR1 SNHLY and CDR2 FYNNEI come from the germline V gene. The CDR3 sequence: CASSDPTVGQSYEQYF. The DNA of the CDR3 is TGTGCCAGCAGTGACCCTACCGTGGGACAGAGCTACGAGCAGTACTTC.

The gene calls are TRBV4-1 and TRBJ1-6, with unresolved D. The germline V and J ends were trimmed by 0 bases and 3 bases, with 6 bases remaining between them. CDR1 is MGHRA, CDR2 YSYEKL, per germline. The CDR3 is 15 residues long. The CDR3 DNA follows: TGCGCCAGCAGCCAAGATACGGTCTATAATTCACCCCTCCACTTT. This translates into CASSQDTVYNSPLHF.

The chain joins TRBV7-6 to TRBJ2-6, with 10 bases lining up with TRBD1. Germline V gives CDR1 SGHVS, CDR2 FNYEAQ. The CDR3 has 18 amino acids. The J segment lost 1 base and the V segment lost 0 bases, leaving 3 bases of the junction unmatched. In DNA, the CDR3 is TGTGCCAGCAGCTTAGCGACAGGGGGCTTGTCTGGGGCCAACGTCCTGACTTTC. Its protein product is CASSLATGGLSGANVLTF.

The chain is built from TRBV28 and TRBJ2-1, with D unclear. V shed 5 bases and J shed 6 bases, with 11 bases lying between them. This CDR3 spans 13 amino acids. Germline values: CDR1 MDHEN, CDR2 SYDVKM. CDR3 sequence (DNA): TGTGCCAGCAGTCTATACGACTTCAATGAGCAGTTCTTC. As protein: CASSLYDFNEQFF.

The CDR3 region has the DNA TGCGCCAGCAGCCCTTCTACAGGCCATGAAAAACTGTTTTTT. Amino acid sequence: CASSPSTGHEKLFF. The chain is built from TRBV4-1 and TRBJ1-4; tentatively, D is TRBD1 (5 bases). Germline lookup yields CDR1 MGHRA and CDR2 YSYEKL. The CDR3 loop spans 14 amino acids. Between the trimmed V and J ends, which lost 4 bases and 6 bases, there was a span of 12 bases.

Here the CDR3 reads CASSPGQHYGYTF. For the CDR3, the DNA is TGTGCCAGCAGTCCGGGACAACATTATGGCTACACCTTC. The J gene is TRBJ1-2, the V gene TRBV27, with D possibly matching TRBD1 (6 bases). Per the germline V gene, CDR1 is MNHEY and CDR2 is SMNVEV (reference sequence). Trimming shortened V by 5 bases and J by 5 bases, and 12 bases separated the two germline ends. The CDR3 totals 13 residues.

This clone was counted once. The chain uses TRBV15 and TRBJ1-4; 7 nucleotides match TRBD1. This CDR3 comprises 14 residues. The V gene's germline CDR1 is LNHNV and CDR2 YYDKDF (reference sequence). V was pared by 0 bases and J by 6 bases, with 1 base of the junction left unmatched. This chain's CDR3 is CATSRDDRDEKLFF. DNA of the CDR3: TGTGCCACCAGCAGAGACGACAGGGATGAAAAACTGTTTTTT.

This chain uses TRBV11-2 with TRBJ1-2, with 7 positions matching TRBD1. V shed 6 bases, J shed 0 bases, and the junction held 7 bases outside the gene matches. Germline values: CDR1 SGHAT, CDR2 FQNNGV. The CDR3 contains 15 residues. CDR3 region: CASRGTEGTNYGYTF. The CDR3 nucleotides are TGTGCCAGCAGAGGGACAGAAGGAACTAACTATGGCTACACCTTC.

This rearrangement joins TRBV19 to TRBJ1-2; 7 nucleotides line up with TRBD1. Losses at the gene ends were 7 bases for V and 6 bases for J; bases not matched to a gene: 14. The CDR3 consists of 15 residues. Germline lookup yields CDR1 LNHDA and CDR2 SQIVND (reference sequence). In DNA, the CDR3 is TGTGCCAGTAATATGCAGGGGGATTATATTCATGGCTACACCTTC. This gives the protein CASNMQGDYIHGYTF.

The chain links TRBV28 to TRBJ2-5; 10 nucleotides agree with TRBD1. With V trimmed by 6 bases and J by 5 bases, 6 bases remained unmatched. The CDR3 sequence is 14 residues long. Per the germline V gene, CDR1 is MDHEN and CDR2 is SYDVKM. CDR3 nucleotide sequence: TGTGCCAGCAGCGGGACAGGGGACATTGAGACCCAGTACTTC. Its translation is CASSGTGDIETQYF.

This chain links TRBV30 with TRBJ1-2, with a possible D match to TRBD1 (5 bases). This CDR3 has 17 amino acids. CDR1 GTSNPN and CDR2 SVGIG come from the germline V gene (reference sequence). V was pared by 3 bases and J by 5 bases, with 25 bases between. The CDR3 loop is CAWSLTVGQAIGYGYTF. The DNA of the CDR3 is TGTGCCTGGAGCTTAACGGTGGGGCAGGCGATAGGGTATGGCTACACCTTC.

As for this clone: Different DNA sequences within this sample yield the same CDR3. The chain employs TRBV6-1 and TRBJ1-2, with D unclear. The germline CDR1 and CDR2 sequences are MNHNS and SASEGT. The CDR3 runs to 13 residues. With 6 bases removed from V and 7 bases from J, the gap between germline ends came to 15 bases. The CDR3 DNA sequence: TGTGCCAGCAGAGAGGACTCGGCCGCTGGCTACACCTTC. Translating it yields CASREDSAAGYTF.

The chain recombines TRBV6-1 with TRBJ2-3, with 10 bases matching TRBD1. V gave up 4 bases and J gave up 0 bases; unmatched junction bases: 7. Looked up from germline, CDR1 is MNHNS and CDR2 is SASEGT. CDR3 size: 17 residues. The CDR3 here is CASSAYDRGLSTDTQYF. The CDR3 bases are TGTGCCAGCAGTGCATATGACAGGGGGCTGAGCACAGATACGCAGTATTTT.

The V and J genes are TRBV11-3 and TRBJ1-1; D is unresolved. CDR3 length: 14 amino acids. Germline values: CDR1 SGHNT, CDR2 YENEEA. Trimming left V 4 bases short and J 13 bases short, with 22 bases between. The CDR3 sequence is CASSSHRDPLGDFF. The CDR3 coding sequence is TGTGCCAGCAGCTCCCACAGAGACCCTTTGGGTGATTTCTTT.

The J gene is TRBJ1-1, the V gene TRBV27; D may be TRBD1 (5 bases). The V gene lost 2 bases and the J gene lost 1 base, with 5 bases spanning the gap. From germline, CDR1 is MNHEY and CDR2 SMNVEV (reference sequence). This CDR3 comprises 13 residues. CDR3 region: CASSLQGNTEAFF. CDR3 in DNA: TGTGCCAGCAGTTTACAGGGGAACACTGAAGCTTTCTTT.

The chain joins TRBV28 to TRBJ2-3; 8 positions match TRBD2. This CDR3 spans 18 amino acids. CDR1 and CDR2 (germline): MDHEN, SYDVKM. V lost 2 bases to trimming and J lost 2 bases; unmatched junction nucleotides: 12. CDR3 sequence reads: CASSLRAGVPLITDTQYF. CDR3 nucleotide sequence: TGTGCCAGCAGTTTAAGAGCGGGAGTCCCCTTAATCACAGATACGCAGTATTTT. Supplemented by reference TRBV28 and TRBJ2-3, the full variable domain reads DVKVTQSSRYLVKRTGEKVFLECVQDMDHENMFWYRQDPGLGLRLIYFSYDVKMKEKGDIPEGYSVSREKKERFSLILESASTNQTSMYLCASSLRAGVPLITDTQYFGPGTRLTVL.

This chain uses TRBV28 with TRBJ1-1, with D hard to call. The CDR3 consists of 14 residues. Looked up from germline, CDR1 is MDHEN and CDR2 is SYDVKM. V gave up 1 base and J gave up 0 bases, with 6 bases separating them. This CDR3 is CASSLYIMNTEAFF. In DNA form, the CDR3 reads TGTGCCAGCAGTTTATACATAATGAACACTGAAGCTTTCTTT. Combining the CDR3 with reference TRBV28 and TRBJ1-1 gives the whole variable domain DVKVTQSSRYLVKRTGEKVFLECVQDMDHENMFWYRQDPGLGLRLIYFSYDVKMKEKGDIPEGYSVSREKKERFSLILESASTNQTSMYLCASSLYIMNTEAFFGQGTRLTVV.